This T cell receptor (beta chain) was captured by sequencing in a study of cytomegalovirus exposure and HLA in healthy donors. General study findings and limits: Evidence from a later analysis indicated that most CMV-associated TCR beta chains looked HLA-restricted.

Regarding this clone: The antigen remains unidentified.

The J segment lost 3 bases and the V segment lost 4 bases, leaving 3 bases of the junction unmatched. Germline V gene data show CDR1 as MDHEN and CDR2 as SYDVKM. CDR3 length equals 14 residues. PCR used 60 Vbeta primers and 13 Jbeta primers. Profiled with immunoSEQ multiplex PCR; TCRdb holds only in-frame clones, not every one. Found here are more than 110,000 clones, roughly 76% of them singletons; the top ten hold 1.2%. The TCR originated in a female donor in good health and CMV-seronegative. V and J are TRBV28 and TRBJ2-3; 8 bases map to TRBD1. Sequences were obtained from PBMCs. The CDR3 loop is CASSYRGFTDTQYF. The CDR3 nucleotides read TGTGCCAGCAGTTACAGGGGGTTTACAGATACGCAGTATTTT.